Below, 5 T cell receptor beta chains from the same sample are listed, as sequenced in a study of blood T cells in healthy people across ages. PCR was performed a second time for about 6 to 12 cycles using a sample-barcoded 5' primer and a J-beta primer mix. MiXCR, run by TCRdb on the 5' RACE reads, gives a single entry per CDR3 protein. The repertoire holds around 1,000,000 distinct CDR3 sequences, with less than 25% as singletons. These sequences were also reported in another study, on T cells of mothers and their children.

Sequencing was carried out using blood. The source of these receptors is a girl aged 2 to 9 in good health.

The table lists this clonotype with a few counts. This chain's CDR3 is CASNLRWNTGELFF. Written as DNA, the CDR3 is TGTGCCAGCAACCTTAGGTGGAACACCGGGGAGCTGTTTTTT. V usage is TRBV5-5 and J usage is TRBJ2-2; D ambiguous. The CDR3 runs 14 residues. Trimming removed 6 bases from V and 1 base from J, with 10 bases in between. Per the germline V gene, CDR1 is SGHKS and CDR2 is YYEKEE (reference sequence).

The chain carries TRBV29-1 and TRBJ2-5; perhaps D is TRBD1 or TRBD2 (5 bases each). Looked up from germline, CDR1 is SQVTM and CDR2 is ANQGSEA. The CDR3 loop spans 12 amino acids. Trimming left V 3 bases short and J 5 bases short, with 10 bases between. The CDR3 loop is CSVDMGVETQYF. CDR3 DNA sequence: TGCAGCGTTGATATGGGGGTGGAGACCCAGTACTTC.

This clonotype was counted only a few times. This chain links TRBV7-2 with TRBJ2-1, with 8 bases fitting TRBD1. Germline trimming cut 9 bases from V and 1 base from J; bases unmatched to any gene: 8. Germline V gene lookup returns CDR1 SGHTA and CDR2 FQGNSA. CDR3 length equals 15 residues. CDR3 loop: CARVGQGNSYNEQFF. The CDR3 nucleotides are TGTGCCAGGGTAGGACAGGGAAATTCCTACAATGAGCAGTTCTTC.

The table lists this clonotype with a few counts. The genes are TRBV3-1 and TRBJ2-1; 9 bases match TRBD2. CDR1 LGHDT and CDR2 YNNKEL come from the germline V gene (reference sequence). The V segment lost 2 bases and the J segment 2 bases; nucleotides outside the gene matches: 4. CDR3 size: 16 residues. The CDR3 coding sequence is TGTGCCAGCAGCCAACTTACTAGCGGGCCCTACAATGAGCAGTTCTTC. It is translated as CASSQLTSGPYNEQFF.

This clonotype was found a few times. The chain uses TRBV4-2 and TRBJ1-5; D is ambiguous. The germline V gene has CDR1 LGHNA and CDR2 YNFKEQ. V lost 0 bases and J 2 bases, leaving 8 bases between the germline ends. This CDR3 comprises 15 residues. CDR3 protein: CASSQDWRGNQPQHF. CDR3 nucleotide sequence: TGTGCCAGCAGCCAAGATTGGCGGGGCAATCAGCCCCAGCATTTT.